These T cell receptor beta chains were read from a single sample in a study of radiotherapy plus CTLA-4 blockade in lung cancer. Assay used: immunoSEQ multiplex PCR; TCRdb lists only in-frame clones, some missing. Of around 100,000 clones listed, around 74% were seen once; the top ten hold roughly 2.8%. Source: peripheral blood, taken from a patient treated with radiotherapy plus ipilimumab. The receptors come from a human donor with non-small cell lung cancer who had a partial response to radiotherapy plus ipilimumab. Some clones in this sample may be carry-over from other donors' samples. CDR3s include the opening cysteine and the closing phenylalanine or tryptophan. The order of the fields is CDR3 DNA, CDR3 protein, J gene, V gene, clone size, D gene. A D gene is named only where the DNA matches it firmly. Clone size is not always given. Where it is, it says once, few, many or a class for expanded clones.

CDR3nt: TGTGCCAGCAGTGAAAGGGGGCGGCACAATGAGCAGTTCTTC
CDR3aa: CASSERGRHNEQFF
j_gene: TRBJ2-1
v_gene: TRBV25-1
abundance: NA
d_gene: TRBD1

CDR3nt: TGTGCCAGCAGTCTAAACAATGAGCAGTTCTTC
CDR3aa: CASSLNNEQFF
j_gene: TRBJ2-1
v_gene: TRBV2
abundance: NA
d_gene: NA

CDR3nt: TGTGCCAGCAGTGAAGCGCGCCTTGTCAGGGGTCCGGCTAACTATGGCTACACCTTC
CDR3aa: CASSEARLVRGPANYGYTF
j_gene: TRBJ1-2
v_gene: TRBV6-1
abundance: once
d_gene: NA

CDR3nt: TGCAGTGCTAAGTTACTAGAGACCCAGTACTTC
CDR3aa: CSAKLLETQYF
j_gene: TRBJ2-5
v_gene: TRBV20-1
abundance: once
d_gene: NA

CDR3nt: TGTGCCAGCAGCTTAGAGGCGGGGTTCGCTCAGCCCCAGCATTTT
CDR3aa: CASSLEAGFAQPQHF
j_gene: TRBJ1-5
v_gene: TRBV11-2
abundance: NA
d_gene: NA

CDR3nt: TGTGCCAGCAGGCGGGACAGAGGAGAGACCCAGTACTTC
CDR3aa: CASRRDRGETQYF
j_gene: TRBJ2-5
v_gene: TRBV7-2
abundance: few
d_gene: NA

CDR3nt: TGTGCCAGCAGCTTAGGCGGGGGAATCTCCTACAATGAGCAGTTCTTC
CDR3aa: CASSLGGGISYNEQFF
j_gene: TRBJ2-1
v_gene: TRBV7-6
abundance: few
d_gene: TRBD2

CDR3nt: TGTGCCAGCAGCTTAGTGCTTCAGCGGGATGTTGGGGAGACCCAGTACTTC
CDR3aa: CASSLVLQRDVGETQYF
j_gene: TRBJ2-5
v_gene: TRBV7-9
abundance: NA
d_gene: TRBD2

CDR3nt: TGTGCCAGTAACCAACCGGGGGGCCGCTATGGAAACACCATATATTTT
CDR3aa: CASNQPGGRYGNTIYF
j_gene: TRBJ1-3
v_gene: TRBV19
abundance: NA
d_gene: NA

CDR3nt: TGTGCCAGCAGCTTAGAGGGCAGGGGCGGCACAGATACGCAGTATTTT
CDR3aa: CASSLEGRGGTDTQYF
j_gene: TRBJ2-3
v_gene: TRBV7-3
abundance: NA
d_gene: NA

CDR3nt: TGTGCCAGCAGCTCGGGCGGGGAGCAGTTCTTC
CDR3aa: CASSSGGEQFF
j_gene: TRBJ2-1
v_gene: TRBV7-3
abundance: NA
d_gene: NA

CDR3nt: TGTGCCAGCAGCCCACAATATCTAGCGGGAGGGTACAATGAGCAGTTCTTC
CDR3aa: CASSPQYLAGGYNEQFF
j_gene: TRBJ2-1
v_gene: TRBV11-3
abundance: NA
d_gene: TRBD2

CDR3nt: TGTGCCAGCAGTGGTACAGGGGCCGTGAACTATGGCTACACCTTC
CDR3aa: CASSGTGAVNYGYTF
j_gene: TRBJ1-2
v_gene: TRBV28
abundance: NA
d_gene: TRBD1

CDR3nt: TGTGCCAGCAGTTATCTTGCGGCCAGCAGCGGCTACACCTTC
CDR3aa: CASSYLAASSGYTF
j_gene: TRBJ1-2
v_gene: TRBV6-5
abundance: NA
d_gene: NA

CDR3nt: TGTGCCAGCACCGGACAGGGGGCCTCGGATGAGCAGTTCTTC
CDR3aa: CASTGQGASDEQFF
j_gene: TRBJ2-1
v_gene: TRBV28
abundance: NA
d_gene: TRBD1

CDR3nt: TGTGCCAGCAGCCCCTCAATTTGGTCGGGGCAGCCCCAGCATTTT
CDR3aa: CASSPSIWSGQPQHF
j_gene: TRBJ1-5
v_gene: TRBV2
abundance: few
d_gene: NA

CDR3nt: TGCGCCACCGCATGGCTAGCGGGGGGGGAACAAGAGACCCAGTACTTC
CDR3aa: CATAWLAGGEQETQYF
j_gene: TRBJ2-5
v_gene: TRBV10-1
abundance: NA
d_gene: TRBD2

CDR3nt: TGTGCCAGCAGCTTAGACCGACAGGGGGCGCATGAGCAGTACTTC
CDR3aa: CASSLDRQGAHEQYF
j_gene: TRBJ2-5
v_gene: TRBV11-2
abundance: few
d_gene: TRBD1

CDR3nt: TGTGCCAGCAAGATTGACAGCCGAAACACCGGGGAGCTGTTTTTT
CDR3aa: CASKIDSRNTGELFF
j_gene: TRBJ2-2
v_gene: TRBV28
abundance: NA
d_gene: NA

CDR3nt: TGCGCCAGCAGCTTGGAGGGAGCGGGGGAGCAGTACTTC
CDR3aa: CASSLEGAGEQYF
j_gene: TRBJ2-7
v_gene: TRBV5-1
abundance: NA
d_gene: TRBD2

CDR3nt: TGTGCCAGCAGACCACTCGCGGGGGGGTTGGTTGAAGCTTTCTTT
CDR3aa: CASRPLAGGLVEAFF
j_gene: TRBJ1-1
v_gene: TRBV11-2
abundance: NA
d_gene: NA

CDR3nt: TGTGCCAGCAGTGAAGGGACAGTCAATCAGCCCCAGCATTTT
CDR3aa: CASSEGTVNQPQHF
j_gene: TRBJ1-5
v_gene: TRBV6-1
abundance: few
d_gene: NA

CDR3nt: TGTGCCACTGCGGGACTCACAGATACGCAGTATTTT
CDR3aa: CATAGLTDTQYF
j_gene: TRBJ2-3
v_gene: TRBV19
abundance: NA
d_gene: NA

CDR3nt: TGTGCCAGTAGTATAGTAGACTCCTTGGATACGCAGTATTTT
CDR3aa: CASSIVDSLDTQYF
j_gene: TRBJ2-3
v_gene: TRBV19
abundance: NA
d_gene: NA

CDR3nt: TGTGCCAGCAGCTTGGACAGGGTGCAGACCCAGTACTTC
CDR3aa: CASSLDRVQTQYF
j_gene: TRBJ2-5
v_gene: TRBV7-2
abundance: NA
d_gene: TRBD1

CDR3nt: TGTGCCAGCAGTGGACAGGGTTCTGGAAACACCATATATTTT
CDR3aa: CASSGQGSGNTIYF
j_gene: TRBJ1-3
v_gene: TRBV2
abundance: NA
d_gene: TRBD1